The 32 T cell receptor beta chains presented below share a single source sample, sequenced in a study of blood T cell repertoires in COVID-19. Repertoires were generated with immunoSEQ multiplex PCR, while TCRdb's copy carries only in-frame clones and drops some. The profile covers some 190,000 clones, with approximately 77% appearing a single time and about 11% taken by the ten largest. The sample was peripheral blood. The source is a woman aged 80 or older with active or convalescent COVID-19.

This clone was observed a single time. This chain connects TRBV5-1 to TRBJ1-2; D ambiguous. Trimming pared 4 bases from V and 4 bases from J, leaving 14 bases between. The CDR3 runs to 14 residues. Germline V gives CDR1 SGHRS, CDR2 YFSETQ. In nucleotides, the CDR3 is TGCGCCAGCAGCCGGGATGTACAATCCTATGGCTACACCTTC. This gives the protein CASSRDVQSYGYTF.

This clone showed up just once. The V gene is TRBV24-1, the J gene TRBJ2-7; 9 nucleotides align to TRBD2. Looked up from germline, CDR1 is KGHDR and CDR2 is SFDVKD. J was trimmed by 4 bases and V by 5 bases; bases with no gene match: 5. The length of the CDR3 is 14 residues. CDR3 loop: CATSGMTSGYEQYF. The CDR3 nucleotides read TGTGCCACCAGTGGTATGACTAGCGGATACGAGCAGTACTTC.

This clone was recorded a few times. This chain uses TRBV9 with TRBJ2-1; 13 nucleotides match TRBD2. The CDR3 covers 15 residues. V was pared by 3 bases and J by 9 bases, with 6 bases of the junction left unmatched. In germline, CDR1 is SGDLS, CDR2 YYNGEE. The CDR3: CASSALAGGQAEQFF. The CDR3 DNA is TGTGCCAGCAGCGCACTAGCGGGAGGGCAGGCTGAGCAGTTCTTC.

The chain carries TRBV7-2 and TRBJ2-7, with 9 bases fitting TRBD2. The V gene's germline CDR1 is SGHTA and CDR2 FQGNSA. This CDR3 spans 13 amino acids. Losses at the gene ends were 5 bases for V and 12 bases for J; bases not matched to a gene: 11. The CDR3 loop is CASSPRLAGWSYF. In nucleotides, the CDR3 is TGTGCCAGCAGCCCCAGGCTAGCGGGATGGTCGTACTTC.

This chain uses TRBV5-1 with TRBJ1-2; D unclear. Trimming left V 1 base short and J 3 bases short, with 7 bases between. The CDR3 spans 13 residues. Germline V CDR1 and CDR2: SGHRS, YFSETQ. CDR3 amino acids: CASSLSGDYGYTF. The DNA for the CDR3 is TGCGCCAGCAGCTTGTCCGGGGACTATGGCTACACCTTC.

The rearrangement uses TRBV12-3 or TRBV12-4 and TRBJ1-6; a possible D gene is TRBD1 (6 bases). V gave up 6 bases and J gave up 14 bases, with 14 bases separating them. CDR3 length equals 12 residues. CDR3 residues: CASRQRRGALHF. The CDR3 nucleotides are TGTGCCAGCAGACAACGCAGGGGAGCCCTCCACTTT.

The CDR3 DNA is TGTGCCAGCAGCCAAGATGCGGTCGGGTATGGCTACACCTTC. Its protein product is CASSQDAVGYGYTF. The chain carries TRBV3-1 (or the pseudogene TRBV3-2) and TRBJ1-2, with D hard to call. The length of the CDR3 is 14 residues. CDR1 is LGHDT and CDR2 is YNNKEL in the germline V gene (reference sequence). V was clipped by 0 bases and J by 5 bases, with 10 bases between them.

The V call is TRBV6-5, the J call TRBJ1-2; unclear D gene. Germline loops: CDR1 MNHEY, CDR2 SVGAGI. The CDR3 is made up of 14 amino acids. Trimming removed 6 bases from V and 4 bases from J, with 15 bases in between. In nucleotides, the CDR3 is TGTGCCAGCAGCCCCAGCGGCGGGTTCTATGGCTACACCTTC. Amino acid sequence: CASSPSGGFYGYTF.

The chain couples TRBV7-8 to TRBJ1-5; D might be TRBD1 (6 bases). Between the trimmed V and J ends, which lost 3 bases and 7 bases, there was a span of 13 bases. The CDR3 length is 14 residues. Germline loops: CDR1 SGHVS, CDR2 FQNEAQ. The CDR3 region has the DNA TGTGCCAGCAGCTTCACAGGGAGGGAACAGCCCCAGCATTTT. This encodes CASSFTGREQPQHF.

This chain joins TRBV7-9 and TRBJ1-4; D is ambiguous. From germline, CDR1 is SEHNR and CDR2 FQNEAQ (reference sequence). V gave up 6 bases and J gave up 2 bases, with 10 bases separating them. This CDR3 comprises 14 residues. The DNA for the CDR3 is TGTGCCAGCAGTCGAAACTCGACTAATGAAAAACTGTTTTTT. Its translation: CASSRNSTNEKLFF.

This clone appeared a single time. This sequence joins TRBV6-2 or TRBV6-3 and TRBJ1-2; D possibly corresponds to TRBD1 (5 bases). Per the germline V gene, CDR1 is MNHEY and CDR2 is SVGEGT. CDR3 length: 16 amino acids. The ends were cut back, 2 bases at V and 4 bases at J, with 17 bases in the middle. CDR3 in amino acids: CASSYSRPGGAYGYTF. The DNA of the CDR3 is TGTGCCAGCAGTTACAGTCGGCCTGGAGGGGCCTATGGCTACACCTTC.

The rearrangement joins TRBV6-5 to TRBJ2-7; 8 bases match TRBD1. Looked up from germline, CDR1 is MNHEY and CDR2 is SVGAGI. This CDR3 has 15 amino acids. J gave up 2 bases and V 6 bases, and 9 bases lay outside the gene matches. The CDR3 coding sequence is TGTGCCAGCAGGAAGGACAGGGAAGTCACCTACGAGCAGTACTTC. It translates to CASRKDREVTYEQYF.

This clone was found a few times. The CDR3 DNA sequence: TGTGCCAGCAGCGTAGCTTCCTGGAGCAGTGGGGAGCAGTACTTC. Translated: CASSVASWSSGEQYF. The rearrangement joins TRBV9 to TRBJ2-7, with unresolved D. V lost 0 bases and J lost 7, with 17 bases in between. Germline assignment: CDR1 SGDLS and CDR2 YYNGEE. The CDR3 contains 15 residues.

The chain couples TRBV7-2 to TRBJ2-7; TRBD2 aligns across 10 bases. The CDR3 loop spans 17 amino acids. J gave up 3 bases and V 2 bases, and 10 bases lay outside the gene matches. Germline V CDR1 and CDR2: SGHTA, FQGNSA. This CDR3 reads CASSLTSGNARGYEQYF. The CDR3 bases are TGTGCCAGCAGCTTAACTAGCGGGAACGCGCGGGGCTACGAGCAGTACTTC.

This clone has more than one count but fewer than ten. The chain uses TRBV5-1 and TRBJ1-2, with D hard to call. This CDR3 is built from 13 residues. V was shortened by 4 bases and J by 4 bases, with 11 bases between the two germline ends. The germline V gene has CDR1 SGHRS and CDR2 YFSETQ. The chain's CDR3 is CASSREGGYGYTF. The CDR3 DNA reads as TGCGCCAGCAGCCGGGAGGGAGGCTATGGCTACACCTTC.

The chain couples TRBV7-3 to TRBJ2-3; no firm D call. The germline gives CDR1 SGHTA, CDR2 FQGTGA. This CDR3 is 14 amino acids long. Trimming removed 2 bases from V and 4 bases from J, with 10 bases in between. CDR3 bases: TGTGCCAGCAGCTTATACCCTAGTGCAGATACGCAGTATTTT. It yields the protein CASSLYPSADTQYF.

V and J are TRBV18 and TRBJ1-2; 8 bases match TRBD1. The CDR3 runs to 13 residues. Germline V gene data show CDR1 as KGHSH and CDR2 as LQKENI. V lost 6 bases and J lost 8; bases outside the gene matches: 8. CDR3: CASSQGAQRGYTF. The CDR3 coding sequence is TGTGCCAGCTCCCAGGGGGCTCAGCGCGGCTACACCTTC.

This CDR3 is CASSLGWQANYGYTF. DNA of the CDR3: TGCGCCAGCAGCTTGGGATGGCAGGCCAACTATGGCTACACCTTC. V is TRBV5-1 and J is TRBJ1-2, with D hard to call. The CDR3 has 15 residues. CDR1 and CDR2 from the germline V gene are SGHRS and YFSETQ. V lost 0 bases and J lost 2, with 11 bases in between.

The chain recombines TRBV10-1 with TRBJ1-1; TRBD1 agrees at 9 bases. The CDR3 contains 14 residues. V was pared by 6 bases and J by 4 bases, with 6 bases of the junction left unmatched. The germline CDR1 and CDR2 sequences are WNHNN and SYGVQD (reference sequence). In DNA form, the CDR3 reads TGCGCCAGCAGGATTTTGGGACAGGGCACTGAAGCTTTCTTT. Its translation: CASRILGQGTEAFF.

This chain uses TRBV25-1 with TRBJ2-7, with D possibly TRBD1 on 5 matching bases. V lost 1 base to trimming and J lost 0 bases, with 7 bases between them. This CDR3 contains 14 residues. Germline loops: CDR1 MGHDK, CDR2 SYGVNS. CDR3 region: CASSESGISYEQYF. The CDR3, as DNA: TGTGCCAGCAGTGAATCAGGGATCTCCTACGAGCAGTACTTC.

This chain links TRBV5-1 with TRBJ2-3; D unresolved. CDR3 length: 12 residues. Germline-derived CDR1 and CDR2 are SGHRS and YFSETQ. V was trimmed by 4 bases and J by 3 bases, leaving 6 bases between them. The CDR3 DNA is TGCGCCAGCAGCAGAGAGACAGATACGCAGTATTTT. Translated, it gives CASSRETDTQYF.

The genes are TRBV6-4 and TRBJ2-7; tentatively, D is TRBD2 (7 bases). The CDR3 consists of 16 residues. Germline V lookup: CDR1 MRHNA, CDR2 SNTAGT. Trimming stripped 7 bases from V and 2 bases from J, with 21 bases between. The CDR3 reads CASIAGGGSVAYEQYF. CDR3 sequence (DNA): TGTGCCAGCATCGCCGGGGGCGGGAGTGTAGCCTACGAGCAGTACTTC.

The CDR3 is CASKTGSAGYTF. The CDR3 nucleotides are TGTGCCAGCAAGACAGGGTCGGCTGGCTACACCTTC. This sequence joins TRBV27 and TRBJ1-2, with TRBD1 matching over 7 bases. V gave up 7 bases and J gave up 7 bases; unmatched junction bases: 6. The CDR3 covers 12 residues. Germline CDR1 is MNHEY and CDR2 is SMNVEV (reference sequence).

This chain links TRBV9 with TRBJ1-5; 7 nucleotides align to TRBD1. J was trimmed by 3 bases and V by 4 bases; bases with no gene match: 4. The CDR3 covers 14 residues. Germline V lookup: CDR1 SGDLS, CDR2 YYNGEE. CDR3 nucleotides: TGTGCCAGCAGCATAACAGGGGTCAATCAGCCCCAGCATTTT. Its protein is CASSITGVNQPQHF.

CDR3 amino acids: CASSYSLMNTEAFF. The CDR3 DNA reads as TGTGCCAGCAGTTACAGCCTCATGAACACTGAAGCTTTCTTT. The V and J genes are TRBV2 and TRBJ1-1; no firm D call. The CDR3 totals 14 residues. CDR1 SNHLY and CDR2 FYNNEI come from the germline V gene. Trimming removed 5 bases from V and 0 bases from J, with 10 bases in between.

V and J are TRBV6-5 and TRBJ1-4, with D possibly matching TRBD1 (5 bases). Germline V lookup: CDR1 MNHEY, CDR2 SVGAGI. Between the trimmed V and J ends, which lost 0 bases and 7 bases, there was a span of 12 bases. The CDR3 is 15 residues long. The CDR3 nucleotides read TGTGCCAGCAGTTACTCGGTGGGGCTGGGTGAAAAACTGTTTTTT. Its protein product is CASSYSVGLGEKLFF.

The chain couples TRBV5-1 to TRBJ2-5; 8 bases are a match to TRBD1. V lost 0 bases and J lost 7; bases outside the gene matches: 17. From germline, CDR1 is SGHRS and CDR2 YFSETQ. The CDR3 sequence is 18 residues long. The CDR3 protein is CASSLDRTGKVSTVTQYF. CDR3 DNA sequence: TGCGCCAGCAGCTTGGATAGGACAGGGAAAGTATCAACGGTGACCCAGTACTTC.

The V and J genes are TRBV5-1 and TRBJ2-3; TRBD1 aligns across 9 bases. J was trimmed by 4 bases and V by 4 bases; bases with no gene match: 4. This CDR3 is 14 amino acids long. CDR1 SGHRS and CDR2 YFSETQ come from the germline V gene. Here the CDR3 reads CASSDRQGADTQYF. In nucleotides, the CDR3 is TGCGCCAGCAGCGATCGACAGGGGGCAGATACGCAGTATTTT.

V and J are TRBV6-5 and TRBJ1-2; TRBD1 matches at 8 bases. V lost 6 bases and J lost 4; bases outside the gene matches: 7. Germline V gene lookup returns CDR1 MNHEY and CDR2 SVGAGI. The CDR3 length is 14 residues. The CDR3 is CASSQRDRRYGYTF. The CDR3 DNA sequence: TGTGCCAGCAGCCAGAGGGACAGGCGCTATGGCTACACCTTC.

CDR3 DNA sequence: TGTGCCAGCAGCAACAGGGGCTACGAGCAGTACTTC. Its protein is CASSNRGYEQYF. V gene TRBV6-6 combines with J gene TRBJ2-7; 7 bases are a match to TRBD1. The CDR3 is 12 amino acids. The trim removed 6 bases at V and 3 bases at J, leaving 2 bases unmatched. Germline values: CDR1 MNHNY, CDR2 SVGAGI (reference sequence).

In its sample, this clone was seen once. CDR3 region: CASSDRLANNEQFF. The DNA of the CDR3 is TGTGCCAGTTCCGACAGGTTAGCGAACAATGAGCAGTTCTTC. The rearrangement uses TRBV19 and TRBJ2-1, with D possibly TRBD1 on 6 matching bases. The CDR3 extends over 14 amino acids. Germline assignment: CDR1 LNHDA and CDR2 SQIVND (reference sequence). The germline V and J ends were trimmed by 8 bases and 5 bases, with 16 bases remaining between them.

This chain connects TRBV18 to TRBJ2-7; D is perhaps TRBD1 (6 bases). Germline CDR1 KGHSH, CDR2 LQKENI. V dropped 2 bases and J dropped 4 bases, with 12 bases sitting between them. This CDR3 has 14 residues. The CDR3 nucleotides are TGTGCCAGCTCACCAGGCGGGCAGGGGTACGAGCAGTACTTC. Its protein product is CASSPGGQGYEQYF.